The rows below give T cell receptor beta chains drawn from one sample of a study of blood T cell dynamics during melanoma immunotherapy. The repertoire was sequenced with immunoSEQ multiplex PCR; TCRdb's copy has only in-frame clones and lacks some. The table shows more than 9,000 clones, with 87% occurring only once. Sequenced material: blood, taken from a patient treated with checkpoint blockade. Every receptor here comes from a human donor with melanoma. CDR3s include the opening cysteine and the closing phenylalanine or tryptophan. A D gene is named only where the DNA matches it firmly. Rows may omit the clone size; those that give it use once, few, many or a size class.

>TRBV6-1|TRBJ1-1|TRBD1|NA
TGTGCCAGCAGTGACGCCACCGGGACAGGGCTCGCGTTCTTAGACACTGAAGCTTTCTTT
CASSDATGTGLAFLDTEAFF
>TRBV7-8|TRBJ2-1|NA|NA
TGTGCCAGCAGCTTAGACCGTGGGCAGTTCTTC
CASSLDRGQFF
>TRBV7-9|TRBJ2-3|NA|NA
TGTGCCAGCAGGGCTTCAAGGGCGGTGGATACGCAGTATTTT
CASRASRAVDTQYF
>TRBV4-2|TRBJ1-2|TRBD1|NA
TGTGCCAGCAGCCAAGACCGTGGCCAGGGACAGGGATATGGCTACACCTTC
CASSQDRGQGQGYGYTF
>TRBV19|TRBJ1-1|NA|few
TGTGCCAGTAGTACACAGGGAACGGGAAGGTTCACTGAAGCTTTCTTT
CASSTQGTGRFTEAFF
>TRBV5-4|TRBJ1-6|TRBD1|NA
TGTGCCAGCAGCTTGGAGCAGGGGGTAAATTCACCCCTCCACTTT
CASSLEQGVNSPLHF
>TRBV7-8|TRBJ2-3|NA|NA
TGTGCCAGCAGCTTGTCCACAGAGGGGCAGCATTCTACGCAGTATTTT
CASSLSTEGQHSTQYF
>TRBV5-6|TRBJ1-2|NA|once
TGTGCCAGCAGCCTGTGGTGGGGTAACTATGGCTACACCTTC
CASSLWWGNYGYTF
>TRBV11-2|TRBJ2-2|NA|NA
TGTGCCAGCAGCTTAGAAGTCAGCAACACCGGGGAGCTGTTTTTT
CASSLEVSNTGELFF
>TRBV14|TRBJ2-4|TRBD1|once
TGTGCCAGCAGCCAGGGACAGGGCGACAAAAACATTCAGTACTTC
CASSQGQGDKNIQYF